This record concerns one TCR beta chain sequence. This specimen belongs to a study of blood T cell repertoires in COVID-19. Clones were read by immunoSEQ multiplex PCR, and TCRdb kept only the in-frame ones, dropping some. This table has 150,000 to 200,000 clones, more than 75% appearing once. Sequencing was done on a sample of peripheral blood. This clonotype was sampled from a woman in her forties or fifties with active or convalescent COVID-19.

The CDR3 coding sequence is TGTGCCACCAGTGACCCCATAAAGCCCGGGACAGGGGGCTTGGAGACCCAGTACTTC. Protein: CATSDPIKPGTGGLETQYF. The chain uses TRBV24-1 and TRBJ2-5, with 12 positions matching TRBD1. V lost 4 bases and J lost 5; bases outside the gene matches: 16. Germline CDR1 is KGHDR and CDR2 is SFDVKD. This CDR3 comprises 19 residues.